Listed below are T cell receptor beta chains from one sample, sequenced in a study of beta chain features in type 1 diabetes. Assay: immunoSEQ multiplex PCR; the TCRdb copy retains only in-frame clones and omits some. Here the sample spans 860,000 or so clones, 15% to 20% being singletons. Sequencing was done on a sample of naive CD4+ T cells from blood. Every receptor here comes from a woman aged 18-35 years in good health. The CDR3 runs from the conserved cysteine through the conserved F or W. A D gene is named only where the DNA matches it firmly. Not every row has a clone size; where given, it reads once, few, many or a size class.

CDR3nt,CDR3aa,abundance,j_gene,d_gene,v_gene
TGTGCCAGCAGTTGGGGGGGAAGGGACACTGAAGCTTTCTTT,CASSWGGRDTEAFF,few,TRBJ1-1,.,TRBV27
TGTGCCAGTAAACCGGGACTAGCGGCAGGGGGGATATACAATGAGCAGTTCTTC,CASKPGLAAGGIYNEQFF,few,TRBJ2-1,TRBD2,TRBV7-9
TGTGCCAGCAGTTTGGGGACGGAAAGCTCCTACGAGCAGTACTTC,CASSLGTESSYEQYF,few,TRBJ2-7,.,TRBV27
TGTGCCATCAGTGGGCCGGGACTTCCTAAAAACACAGATACGCAGTATTTT,CAISGPGLPKNTDTQYF,.,TRBJ2-3,.,TRBV10-3
TGTGCCAGCAGCTTGAAGCTAGCGGGAGTGGGCGAGCAGTACTTC,CASSLKLAGVGEQYF,.,TRBJ2-7,TRBD2,TRBV5-4
TGTGCCAGCAGCTTTGAACAGCGAGGGAATGAGCAGTTCTTC,CASSFEQRGNEQFF,.,TRBJ2-1,.,TRBV11-2
TGCGCCAGCAGCTTTGGAGGACTAGCGGGAGATCCCTACGAGCAGTACTTC,CASSFGGLAGDPYEQYF,.,TRBJ2-7,TRBD2,TRBV5-1
TGTGCCAGCAGTTACCGTAGCGGAAAAGAGACCCAGTACTTC,CASSYRSGKETQYF,.,TRBJ2-5,.,TRBV6-5
TGTGCCAGTAGTATTAGCGACAGCACAGATACGCAGTATTTT,CASSISDSTDTQYF,few,TRBJ2-3,.,TRBV19
TGTGCCAGCAGCACCGGAGACTCCTACGAGCAGTACTTC,CASSTGDSYEQYF,.,TRBJ2-7,.,TRBV7-9
TGTGCCAGCAGCCGCCAGGGGAGCTCCTACAATGAGCAGTTCTTC,CASSRQGSSYNEQFF,.,TRBJ2-1,.,TRBV7-9